The clone carrying this T cell receptor beta chain is categorized as medium-sized. Stated time point: newly diagnosed GD, antithyroid drugs for less than 3 months. TCR sequences were obtained from RNA taken from PBMCs. In building TCR beta libraries, iRepertoire HTBI primers were used together with Arm-PCR of CDR3 regions. One entry per CDR3 protein results from TCRdb running MiXCR on the multiplex PCR reads. The sample has fewer than 450,000 distinct CDR3 sequences, approximately 16% seen once. CDR3 length: 13 residues. With 6 bases removed from V and 4 bases from J, the gap between germline ends came to 11 bases. Per germline, CDR1 SNHLY and CDR2 FYNNEI. This record comes from a study of regulatory T cells in long-lasting Graves disease. These data also featured in a second study, about T cells in Graves' hyperthyroidism and ophthalmopathy.

The chain links TRBV2 to TRBJ2-3; D gene ambiguous. The sequencing used peripheral blood mononuclear cells (PBMCs), collected at new diagnosis, from a patient treated with antithyroid drugs. This sequence originates from a woman aged 40 to 50 with Graves disease. The CDR3 here is CASRDGRADTQYF. CDR3 bases: TGTGCCAGCAGGGACGGACGGGCAGATACGCAGTATTTT. The full variable domain, its missing parts supplied by reference TRBV2 and TRBJ2-3, is EPEVTQTPSHQVTQMGQEVILRCVPISNHLYFYWYRQILGQKVEFLVSFYNNEISEKSEIFDDQFSVERPDGSNFTLKIRSTKLEDSAMYFCASRDGRADTQYFGPGTRLTVL.